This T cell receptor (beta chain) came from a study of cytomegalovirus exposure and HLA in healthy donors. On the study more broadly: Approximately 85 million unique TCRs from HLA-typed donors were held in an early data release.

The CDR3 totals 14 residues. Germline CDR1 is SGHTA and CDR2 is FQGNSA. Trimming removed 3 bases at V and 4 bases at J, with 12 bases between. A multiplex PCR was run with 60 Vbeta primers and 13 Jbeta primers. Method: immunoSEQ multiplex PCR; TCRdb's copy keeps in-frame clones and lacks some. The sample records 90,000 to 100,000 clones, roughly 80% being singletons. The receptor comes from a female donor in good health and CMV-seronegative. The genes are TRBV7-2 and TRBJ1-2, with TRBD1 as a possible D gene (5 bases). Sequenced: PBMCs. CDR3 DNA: TGTGCCAGCAGCTTTGGCCGGGGGAGCTATGGCTACACCTTC. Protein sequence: CASSFGRGSYGYTF.